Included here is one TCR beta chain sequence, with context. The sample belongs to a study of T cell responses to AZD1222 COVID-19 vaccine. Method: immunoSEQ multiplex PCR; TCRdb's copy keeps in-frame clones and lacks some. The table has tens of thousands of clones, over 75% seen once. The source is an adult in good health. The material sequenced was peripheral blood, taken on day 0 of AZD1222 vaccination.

For the CDR3, the DNA is TGTGCCAGCAGTCCAACAAGGGACAGGACCGACAATGAGCAGTTCTTC. Translation gives CASSPTRDRTDNEQFF. The V and J genes are TRBV11-1 and TRBJ2-1; TRBD1 agrees at 8 bases. Unmatched junction bases numbered 12, after V lost 6 bases and J lost 5 bases. Germline CDR1 is SGHAT and CDR2 is FQDESV (reference sequence). The CDR3 consists of 16 residues. The entire variable domain, with the rest obtained from reference TRBV11-1 and TRBJ2-1, is as follows: EAEVAQSPRYKITEKSQAVAFWCDPISGHATLYWYRQILGQGPELLVQFQDESVVDDSQLPKDRFSAERLKGVDSTLKIQPAELGDSAMYLCASSPTRDRTDNEQFFGPGTRLTVL.